This T cell receptor beta chain appears in the sequencing data of a study of memory B cells and T cells in multiple sclerosis (dated by TCRdb to 2016 to 2019). As for the study more broadly: The study compared the TCR beta repertoires of autoproliferating peripheral T cells with those of brain lesion-infiltrating T cells in multiple sclerosis patients. TCR sequencing included a couple of multiple sclerosis patients for whom either brain lesions at autopsy or brain-infiltrating cells from biopsy were available. The investigation overall reported the following: Clone-set sizes varied between compartments, which affected the numbers of shared clonotypes and made normalization necessary.

With respect to this clone: Its specific antigen is unknown. Base qualities are not provided; no much larger clone lies one nucleotide away.

The immunoSEQ Platform was used to amplify TCRbeta CDR3 regions from extracted genomic DNA. The immunoSEQ assay combined multiplex PCR with high-throughput sequencing and a vendor bioinformatics pipeline. In the paper's pipeline: Non-productive sequences and CDR3s under 4 amino acids long were removed, and the clonotype frequencies in each sample were recalculated. In immunoSEQ Analyzer 2.0, shared clonotypes were identified as identical CDR3 amino acid, V gene and J gene sequences. Repertoire overlap was normalized by dividing shared clonotype counts by the product of both clone-set sizes, with the result scaled by 1000 into arbitrary units. TCRdb carries this immuneACCESS record with in-frame sequences only. Its versions omit some clonotypes, under half of them owing to an unresolved V gene in the studies checked, with the rest unexplained. V and J calls plus clone size are reproduced from that table; the DNA served to infer D and trimming. Within this sample are about 32,000 clones, with approximately 85% of them counted one time only. The ten largest clones add up to less than 3% of the sample.

V and J lose 1 base and 6 bases, and a span of 10 bases separates them. From the cysteine up to the phenylalanine, the CDR3 has a length of 13 residues. Only the CDR3 DNA is retained, 39 bases long and in frame from the first base. The germline V gene (reference sequence) provides CDR1 SEHNR and CDR2 FQNEAQ. After CFSE-labeled PBMCs were cultured without a stimulus, the autoproliferating (CFSEdim) and non-proliferating (CFSEhi) T cell fractions were sequenced separately. A total of 5x10^7 CFSE-labeled PBMCs were cultured for 7 days without stimulus, and replicate wells were then pooled. PBMCs were labeled with about 0.5 uM CFSE and cultured in serum-free AIM-V medium without exogenous stimuli. Before use, PBMCs were isolated by Ficoll density gradient centrifugation and cryopreserved. Using a FACSAria III, live 7-AAD-negative cells were sorted, then washed with PBS and stored frozen at -80 degrees C as dry pellets.

Sequencing was carried out using PBMCs from blood kept in culture. In this chain, TRBV7-9 is recombined with TRBJ2-7, with no reliable assignment of the D segment. This clonotype was sampled from a human donor with multiple sclerosis. The DNA sequence is TGTGCCAGCAGCTTAGATGCCGGGCCCGAGCAGTACTTC. Its amino acids are CASSLDAGPEQYF.